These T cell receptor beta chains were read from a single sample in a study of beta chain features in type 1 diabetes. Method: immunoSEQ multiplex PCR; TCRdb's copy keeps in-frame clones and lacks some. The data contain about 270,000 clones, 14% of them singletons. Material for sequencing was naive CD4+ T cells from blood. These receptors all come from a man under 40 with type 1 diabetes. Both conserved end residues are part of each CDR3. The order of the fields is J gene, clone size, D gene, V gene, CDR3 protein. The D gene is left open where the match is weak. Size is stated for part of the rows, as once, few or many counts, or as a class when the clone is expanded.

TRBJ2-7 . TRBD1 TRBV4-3 CASSQGTGTGALEQYF
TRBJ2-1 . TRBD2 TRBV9 CASSLAGGLGNEQFF
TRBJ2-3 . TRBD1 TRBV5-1 CASSVGTGGSTDTQYF
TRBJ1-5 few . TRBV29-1 CSVEVSANQPQHF
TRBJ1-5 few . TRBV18 CASSTGLISNQPQHF
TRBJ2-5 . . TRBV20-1 CSARGGETQYF
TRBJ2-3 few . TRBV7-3 CASSLADRGSGTQYF
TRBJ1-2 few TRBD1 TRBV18 CASSPEGQSLPNYGYTF
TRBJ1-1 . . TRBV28 CASSPTTGAFF
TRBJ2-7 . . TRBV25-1 CASSETGRSSYEQYF
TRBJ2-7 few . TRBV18 CASSLNRVSEQYF
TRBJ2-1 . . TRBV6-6 CASSYGLGGQEQFF
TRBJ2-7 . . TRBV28 CASSPIVGRRRNYEQYF
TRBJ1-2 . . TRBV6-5 CASSYSTSGGGYTF
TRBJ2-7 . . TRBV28 CASSSPDRGEQYF
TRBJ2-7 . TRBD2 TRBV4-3 CASSQGLADSYEQYF
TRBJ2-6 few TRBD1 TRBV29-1 CSARQGSSSGANVLTF
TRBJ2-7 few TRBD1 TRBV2 CASIPTGTGKDEQYF
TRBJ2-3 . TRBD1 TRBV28 CASSSTGTGTDTQYF
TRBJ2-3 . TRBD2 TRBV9 CASSGGTTYTQYF
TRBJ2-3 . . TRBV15 CATSRNSGNWDTQYF
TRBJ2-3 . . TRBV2 CASKIAVNTDTQYF
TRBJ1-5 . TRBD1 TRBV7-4 CASSLANGKGTGDQPQHF
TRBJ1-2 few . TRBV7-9 CASSLRFTYTF
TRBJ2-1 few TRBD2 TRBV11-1 CASSLLGLAGGRPKAEQFF